This TCR beta chain was captured by sequencing in a study of blood T cell repertoires in COVID-19. Study at large: Sites in the United States, Italy and Spain provided acute and convalescent COVID-19 samples. T cells, B-cell-depleted T cells, or PBMCs provided the cDNA or gDNA that served as material.

The CDR3 spans 16 residues. The V segment lost 10 bases and the J segment 4 bases; nucleotides outside the gene matches: 18. CDR1 and CDR2 (germline): MDHEN, SYDVKM. Libraries were prepared by immunoSEQ multiplex PCR; TCRdb keeps only in-frame clonotypes and omits some of them. The sample contains about 190,000 clones, less than 85% of which appear only once. The rearrangement uses TRBV28 and TRBJ1-2; 7 nucleotides match TRBD1. The sample taken for sequencing was PBMCs or T cells enriched from blood (not recorded which). This clonotype was sampled from a woman aged 25 to 39 who had recovered from COVID-19. As DNA, the CDR3 is TGTGCCACCTCCCGCCTAGAGGGGGCCTCCTCCTATGGCTACACCTTC. Translated, it gives CATSRLEGASSYGYTF.